The source of this TCR beta chain is a study of sequential checkpoint blockade in melanoma. Data came from immunoSEQ multiplex PCR; TCRdb stores just in-frame clones and leaves some out. The sample carries approximately 19,000 clones, roughly 28% recorded once. This CDR3 is 17 amino acids long. Germline V CDR1 and CDR2: SGHNT, YENEEA. V lost 1 base, J lost 0 bases, and 4 bases stayed unmatched. Treatment: randomized to nivolumab then ipilimumab (arm A) or the reverse (arm B). This chain connects TRBV11-3 to TRBJ1-4; TRBD1 agrees at 8 bases. This receptor was obtained from a human donor with melanoma. The source material was tumor tissue (inferred from file names), sampled from a patient given nivolumab and ipilimumab in sequence. The CDR3 sequence: CASSLGDRIATNEKLFF. The CDR3 DNA sequence: TGTGCCAGCAGCTTAGGGGACAGGATCGCAACTAATGAAAAACTGTTTTTT.